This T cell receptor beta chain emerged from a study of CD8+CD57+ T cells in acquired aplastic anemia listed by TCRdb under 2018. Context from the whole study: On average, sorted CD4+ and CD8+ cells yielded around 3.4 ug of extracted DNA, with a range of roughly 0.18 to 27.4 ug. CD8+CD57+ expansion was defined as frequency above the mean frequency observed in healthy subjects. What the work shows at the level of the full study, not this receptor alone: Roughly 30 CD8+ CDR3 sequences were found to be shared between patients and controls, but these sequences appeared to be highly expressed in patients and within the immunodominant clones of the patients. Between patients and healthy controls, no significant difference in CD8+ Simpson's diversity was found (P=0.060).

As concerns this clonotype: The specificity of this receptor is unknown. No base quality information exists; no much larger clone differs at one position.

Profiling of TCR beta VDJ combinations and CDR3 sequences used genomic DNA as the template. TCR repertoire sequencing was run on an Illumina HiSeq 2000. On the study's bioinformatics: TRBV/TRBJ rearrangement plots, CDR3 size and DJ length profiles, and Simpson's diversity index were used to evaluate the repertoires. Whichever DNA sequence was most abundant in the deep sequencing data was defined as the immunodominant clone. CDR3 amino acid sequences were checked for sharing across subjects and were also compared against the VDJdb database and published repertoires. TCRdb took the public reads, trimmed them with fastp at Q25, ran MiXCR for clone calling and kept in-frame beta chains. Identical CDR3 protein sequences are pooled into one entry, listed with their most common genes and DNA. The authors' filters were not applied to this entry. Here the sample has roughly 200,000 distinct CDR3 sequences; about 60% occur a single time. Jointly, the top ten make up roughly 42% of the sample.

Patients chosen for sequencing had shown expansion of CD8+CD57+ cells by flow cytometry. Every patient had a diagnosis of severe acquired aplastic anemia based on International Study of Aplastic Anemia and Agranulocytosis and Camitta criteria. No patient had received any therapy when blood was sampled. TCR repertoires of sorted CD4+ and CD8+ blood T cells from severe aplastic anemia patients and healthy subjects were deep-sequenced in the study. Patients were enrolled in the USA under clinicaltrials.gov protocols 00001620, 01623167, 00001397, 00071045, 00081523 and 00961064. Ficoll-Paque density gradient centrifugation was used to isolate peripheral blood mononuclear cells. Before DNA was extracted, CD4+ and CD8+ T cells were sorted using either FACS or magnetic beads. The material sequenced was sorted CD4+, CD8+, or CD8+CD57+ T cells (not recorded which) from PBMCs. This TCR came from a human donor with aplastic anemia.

The CDR3 has the sequence CASSVGQFNSPLHF. Read as DNA, the sequence is TGTGCCAGCAGCGTAGGTCAGTTTAATTCACCCCTCCACTTT. The chain couples TRBV9 to TRBJ1-6; the D gene is unclear. A distance of 7 bases separates the germline ends of V and J, which lose 0 bases and 6 bases respectively. There are 14 amino acids in the CDR3, from cysteine to phenylalanine inclusive. Only the CDR3 portion is preserved as DNA: 42 bases, with reading frame beginning at the first base. The germline V gene sets CDR1 to SGDLS and CDR2 to YYNGEE.